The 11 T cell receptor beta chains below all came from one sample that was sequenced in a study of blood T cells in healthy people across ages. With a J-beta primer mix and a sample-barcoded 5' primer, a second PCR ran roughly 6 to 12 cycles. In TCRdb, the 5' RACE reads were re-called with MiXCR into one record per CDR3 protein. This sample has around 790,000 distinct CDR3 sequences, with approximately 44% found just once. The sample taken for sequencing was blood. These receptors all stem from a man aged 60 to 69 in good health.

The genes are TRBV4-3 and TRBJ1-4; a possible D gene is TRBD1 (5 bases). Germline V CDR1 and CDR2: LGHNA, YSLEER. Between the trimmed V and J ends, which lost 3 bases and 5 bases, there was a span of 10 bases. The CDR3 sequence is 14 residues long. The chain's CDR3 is CASSHGTGNEKLFF. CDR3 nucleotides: TGCGCCAGCAGCCACGGGACTGGGAATGAAAAACTGTTTTTT.

CDR3: CASSSLTSGGPLSYNEQFF. The CDR3 DNA is TGTGCCAGCAGCTCCTTAACTAGCGGGGGCCCCCTCTCCTACAATGAGCAGTTCTTC. The rearrangement joins TRBV5-4 to TRBJ2-1, with 11 bases lining up with TRBD2. V was clipped by 3 bases and J by 0 bases; unmatched bases: 11. The germline V gene encodes CDR1 SGHNT and CDR2 YYREEE (reference sequence). This CDR3 contains 19 residues. Full variable domain (outside the CDR3, taken from reference TRBV5-4 and TRBJ2-1): ETGVTQSPTHLIKTRGQQVTLRCSSQSGHNTVSWYQQALGQGPQFIFQYYREEENGRGNFPPRFSGLQFPNYSSELNVNALELDDSALYLCASSSLTSGGPLSYNEQFFGPGTRLTVL.

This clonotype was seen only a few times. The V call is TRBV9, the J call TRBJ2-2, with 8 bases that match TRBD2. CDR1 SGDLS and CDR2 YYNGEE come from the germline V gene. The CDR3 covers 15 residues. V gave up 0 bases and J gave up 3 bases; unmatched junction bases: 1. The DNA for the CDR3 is TGTGCCAGCAGCGTAGGAGCGGGGGACACCGGGGAGCTGTTTTTT. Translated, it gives CASSVGAGDTGELFF.

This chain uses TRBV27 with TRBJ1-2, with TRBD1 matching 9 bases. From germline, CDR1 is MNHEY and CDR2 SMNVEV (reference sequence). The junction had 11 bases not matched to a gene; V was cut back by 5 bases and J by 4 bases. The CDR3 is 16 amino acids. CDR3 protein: CASSPGTGRLFYGYTF. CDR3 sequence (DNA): TGTGCCAGCAGTCCGGGGACAGGGCGCCTATTCTATGGCTACACCTTC.

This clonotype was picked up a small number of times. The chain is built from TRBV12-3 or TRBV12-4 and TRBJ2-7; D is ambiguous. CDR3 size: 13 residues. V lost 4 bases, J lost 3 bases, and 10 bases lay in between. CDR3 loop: CASSSKRYYEQYF. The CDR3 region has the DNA TGTGCCAGCAGTTCTAAGCGCTACTACGAGCAGTACTTC.

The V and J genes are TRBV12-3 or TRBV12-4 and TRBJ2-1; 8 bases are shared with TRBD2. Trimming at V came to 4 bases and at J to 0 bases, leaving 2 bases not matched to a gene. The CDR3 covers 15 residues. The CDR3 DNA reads TGTGCCAGCAGTTCGAGCGGGAGCTCCTACAATGAGCAGTTCTTC. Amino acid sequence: CASSSSGSSYNEQFF.

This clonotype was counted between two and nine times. CDR3: CSASYTERSSYEQYF. CDR3 DNA sequence: TGCAGTGCTAGCTACACCGAAAGGAGCTCCTACGAGCAGTACTTC. The chain recombines TRBV20-1 with TRBJ2-7; the D is unclear. Germline values: CDR1 DFQATT, CDR2 SNEGSKA (reference sequence). V was cut by 3 bases and J by 0 bases, with 15 bases left in between. CDR3 length: 15 amino acids.

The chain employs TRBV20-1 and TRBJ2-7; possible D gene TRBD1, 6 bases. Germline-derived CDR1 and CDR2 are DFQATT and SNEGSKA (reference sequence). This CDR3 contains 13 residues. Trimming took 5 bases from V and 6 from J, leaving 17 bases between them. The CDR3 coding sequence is TGCAGTGCTCCGCCTCAGGGGATCGGCGAGCAGTACTTC. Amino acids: CSAPPQGIGEQYF.

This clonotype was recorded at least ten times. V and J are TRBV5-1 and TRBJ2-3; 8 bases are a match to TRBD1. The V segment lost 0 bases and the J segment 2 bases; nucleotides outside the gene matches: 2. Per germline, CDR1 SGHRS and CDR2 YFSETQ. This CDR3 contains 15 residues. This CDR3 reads CASSLDRGYTDTQYF. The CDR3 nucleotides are TGCGCCAGCAGCTTGGACAGGGGGTACACAGATACGCAGTATTTT. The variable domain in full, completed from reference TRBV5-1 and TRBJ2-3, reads KAGVTQTPRYLIKTRGQQVTLSCSPISGHRSVSWYQQTPGQGLQFLFEYFSETQRNKGNFPGRFSGRQFSNSRSEMNVSTLELGDSALYLCASSLDRGYTDTQYFGPGTRLTVL.

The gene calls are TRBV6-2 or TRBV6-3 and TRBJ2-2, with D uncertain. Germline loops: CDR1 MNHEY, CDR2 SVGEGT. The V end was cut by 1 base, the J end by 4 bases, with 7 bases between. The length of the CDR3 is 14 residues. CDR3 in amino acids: CASSYFRATGELFF. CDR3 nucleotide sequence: TGTGCCAGCAGTTACTTCCGAGCCACCGGGGAGCTGTTTTTT.

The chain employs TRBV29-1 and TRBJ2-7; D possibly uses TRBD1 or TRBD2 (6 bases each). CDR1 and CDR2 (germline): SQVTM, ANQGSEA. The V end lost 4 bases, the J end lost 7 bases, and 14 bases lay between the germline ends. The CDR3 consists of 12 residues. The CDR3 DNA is TGCAGCGTTGGATCGGGGGCTGGGGAGCAGTACTTC. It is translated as CSVGSGAGEQYF.